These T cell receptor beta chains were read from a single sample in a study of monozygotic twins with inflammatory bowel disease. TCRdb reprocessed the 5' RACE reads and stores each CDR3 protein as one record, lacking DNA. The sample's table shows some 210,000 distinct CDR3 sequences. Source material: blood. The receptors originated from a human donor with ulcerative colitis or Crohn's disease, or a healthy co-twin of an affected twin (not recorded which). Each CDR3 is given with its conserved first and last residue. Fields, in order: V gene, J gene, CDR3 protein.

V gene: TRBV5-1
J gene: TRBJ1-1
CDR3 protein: CASSGRGAPNTEAFF

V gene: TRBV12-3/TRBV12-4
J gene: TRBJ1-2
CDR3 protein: CASSLRRVYTF

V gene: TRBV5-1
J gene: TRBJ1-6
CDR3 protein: CASSLTTGRNSPLHF

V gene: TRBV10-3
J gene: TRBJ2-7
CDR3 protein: CAISERTGLLYEQYF

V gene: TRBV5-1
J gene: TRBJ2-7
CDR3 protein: CASSYEYEQYF

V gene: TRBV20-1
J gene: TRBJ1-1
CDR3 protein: CSAAGTVNTEAFF

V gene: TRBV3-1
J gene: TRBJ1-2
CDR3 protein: CASSQDIAASYGYTF

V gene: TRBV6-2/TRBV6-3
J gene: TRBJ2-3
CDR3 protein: CASSYSTWASGGPYPSTDTQYF

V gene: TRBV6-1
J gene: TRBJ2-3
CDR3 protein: CAGGVITDTQYF

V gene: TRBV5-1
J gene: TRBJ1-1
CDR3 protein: CASSFRTGANTEAFF

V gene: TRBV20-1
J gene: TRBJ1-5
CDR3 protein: CSASGRGRNQPQHF

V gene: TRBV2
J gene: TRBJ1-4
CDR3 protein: CASSNRGPNEKLFF

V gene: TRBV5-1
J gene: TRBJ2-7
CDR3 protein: CASTDSFYEQYF

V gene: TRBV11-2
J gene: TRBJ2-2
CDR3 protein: CASSTRGGELFF

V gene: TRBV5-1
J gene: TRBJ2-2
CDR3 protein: CASSLVSGTANTGELFF

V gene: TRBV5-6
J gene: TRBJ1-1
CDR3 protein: CASSYWDSTEAFF

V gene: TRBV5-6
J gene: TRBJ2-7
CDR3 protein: CASRNRQERQYF

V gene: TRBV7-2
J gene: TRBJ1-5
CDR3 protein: CASSLGRVGPQHF

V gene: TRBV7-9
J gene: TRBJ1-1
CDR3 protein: CASSVLQGNTEAFF

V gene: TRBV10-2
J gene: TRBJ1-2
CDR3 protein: CAIHREGGYTF

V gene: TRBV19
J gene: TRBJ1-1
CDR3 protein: CASVTTKYWDRNTEAFF

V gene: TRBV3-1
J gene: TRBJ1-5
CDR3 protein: CASSHAETNQPQHF

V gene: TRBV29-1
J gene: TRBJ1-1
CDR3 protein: CSVQQGGTEAFF

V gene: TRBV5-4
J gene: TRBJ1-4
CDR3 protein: CASSLFQEEEKLFF

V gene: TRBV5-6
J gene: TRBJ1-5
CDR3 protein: CASSLWGRGSQPQHF

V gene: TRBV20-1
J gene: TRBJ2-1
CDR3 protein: CSARDRGRGTNNEQFF

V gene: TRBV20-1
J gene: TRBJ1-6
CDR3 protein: CSAGISSYNSPLHF

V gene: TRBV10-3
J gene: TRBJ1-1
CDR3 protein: CAIRRDRTNMNTEAFF